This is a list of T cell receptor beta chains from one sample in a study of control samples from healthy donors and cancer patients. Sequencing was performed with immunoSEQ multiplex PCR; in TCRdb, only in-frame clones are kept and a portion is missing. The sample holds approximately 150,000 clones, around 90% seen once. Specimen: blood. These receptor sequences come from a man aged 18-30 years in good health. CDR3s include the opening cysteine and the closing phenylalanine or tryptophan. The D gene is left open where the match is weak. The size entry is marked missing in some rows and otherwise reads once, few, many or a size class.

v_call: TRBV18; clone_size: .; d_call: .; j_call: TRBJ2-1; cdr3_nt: TGTGCCAGCTCACCACCGGGTCTGAGCGATGAGCAGTTCTTC; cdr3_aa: CASSPPGLSDEQFF
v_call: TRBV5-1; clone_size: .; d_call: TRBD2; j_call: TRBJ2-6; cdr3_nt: TGCGCCAGCAGCTTGGTGGCGGGAGTAGGGGCCAACGTCCTGACTTTC; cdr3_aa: CASSLVAGVGANVLTF
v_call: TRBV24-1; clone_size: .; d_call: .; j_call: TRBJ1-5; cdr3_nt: TGTGCCACCAGTGACCCGACCGGGGACAGCAATCAGCCCCAGCATTTT; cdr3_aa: CATSDPTGDSNQPQHF
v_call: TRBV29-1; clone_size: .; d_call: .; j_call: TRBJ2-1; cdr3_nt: TGCAGCGTCGAGTACAATGAGCAGTTCTTC; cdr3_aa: CSVEYNEQFF
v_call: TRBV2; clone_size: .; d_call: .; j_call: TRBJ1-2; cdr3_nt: TGTGCCAGCAGTGAATGGCCGGATTTAGGGACGCAGAACTATGGCTACACCTTC; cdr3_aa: CASSEWPDLGTQNYGYTF
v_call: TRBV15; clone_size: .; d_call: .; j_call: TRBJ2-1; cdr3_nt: TGTGCCACCAGCAGAGGGGCTGGGGATGAGCAGTTCTTC; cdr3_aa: CATSRGAGDEQFF
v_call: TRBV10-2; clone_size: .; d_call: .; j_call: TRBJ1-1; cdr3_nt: TGCGCCAGCAACCTGGGGTTAGGGAACACTGAAGCTTTCTTT; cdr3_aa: CASNLGLGNTEAFF
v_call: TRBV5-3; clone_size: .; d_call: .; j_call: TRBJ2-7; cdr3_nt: TGTGCCAGAAGCTCCCCTTTGGCCTGCTGGGGCGCCGAACCCCTGTACTTC; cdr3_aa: CARSSPLACWGAEPLYF
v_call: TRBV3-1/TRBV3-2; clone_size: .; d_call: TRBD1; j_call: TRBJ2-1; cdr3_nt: TGTGCCAGCAGCTATCAGGGGGCCGGGGAGCAGTTCTTC; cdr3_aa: CASSYQGAGEQFF
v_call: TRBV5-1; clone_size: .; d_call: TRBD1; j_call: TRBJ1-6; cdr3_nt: TGCGCCAGCAGCGCGAGACAGGGAAATTCACCCCTCCACTTT; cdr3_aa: CASSARQGNSPLHF
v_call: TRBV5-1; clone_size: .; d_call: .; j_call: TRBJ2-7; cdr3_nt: TGCGCCAGCAGCCGGGACTTAAACGAGCAGTACTTC; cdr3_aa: CASSRDLNEQYF
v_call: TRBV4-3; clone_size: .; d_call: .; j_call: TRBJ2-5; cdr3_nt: TGCGCCAGCAGCCAGGAACGAGCCCCAGGGACCCAGTACTTC; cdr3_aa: CASSQERAPGTQYF
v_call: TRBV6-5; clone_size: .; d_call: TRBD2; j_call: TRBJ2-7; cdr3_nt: TGTGCCAGCAGTTACTCGCCCACAGCGGGGTGGTACGAGCAGTACTTC; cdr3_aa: CASSYSPTAGWYEQYF
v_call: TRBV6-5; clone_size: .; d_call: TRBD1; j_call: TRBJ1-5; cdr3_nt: TGTGCCAGCAGTCTCACGACAGGGAGGCAGCCCCAGCATTTT; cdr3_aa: CASSLTTGRQPQHF
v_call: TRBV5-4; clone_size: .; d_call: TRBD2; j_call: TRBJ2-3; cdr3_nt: TGTGCCAGCAGCCCAGGAACTCTAGCGGGGTTAGGTATTGTAGATACGCAGTATTTT; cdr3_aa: CASSPGTLAGLGIVDTQYF
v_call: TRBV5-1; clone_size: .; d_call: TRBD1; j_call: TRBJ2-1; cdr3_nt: TGCGCCAGCAGCCTGGACAGGGGAGATGAGCAGTTCTTC; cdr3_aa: CASSLDRGDEQFF
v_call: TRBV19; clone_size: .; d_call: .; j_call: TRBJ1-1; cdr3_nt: TGTGCCAGTAGTCCTGAGATGAGAATAATGAACACTGAAGCTTTCTTT; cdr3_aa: CASSPEMRIMNTEAFF
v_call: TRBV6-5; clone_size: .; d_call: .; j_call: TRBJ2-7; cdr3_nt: TGTGCCAGCAGTTACCCCGAGACTGAGGCCTACGAGCAGTACTTC; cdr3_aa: CASSYPETEAYEQYF
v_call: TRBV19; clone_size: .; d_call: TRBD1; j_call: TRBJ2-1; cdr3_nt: TGTGCCAGTAGTATAGCGAGGGACAGCCGCAACAATGAGCAGTTCTTC; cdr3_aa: CASSIARDSRNNEQFF
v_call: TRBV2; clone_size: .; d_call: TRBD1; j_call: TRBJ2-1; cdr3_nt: TGTGCCAGCGCTAGACAGGGCCTCAATGAGCAGTTCTTC; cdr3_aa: CASARQGLNEQFF
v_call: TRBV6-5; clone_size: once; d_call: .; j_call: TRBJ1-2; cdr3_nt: TGTGCCAGTGTCCGGGACATCTATGGCTACACCTTC; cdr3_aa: CASVRDIYGYTF
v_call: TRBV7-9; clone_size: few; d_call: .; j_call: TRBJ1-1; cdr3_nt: TGTGCCAGCAGCTCGTCAGCGGGGTCCACTGAAGCTTTCTTT; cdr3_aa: CASSSSAGSTEAFF
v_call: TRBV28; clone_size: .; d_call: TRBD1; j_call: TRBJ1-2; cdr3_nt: TGTGCCAGCAGTTTAGGGACAGGGCGGTCTGAACGCGGAGGCTACACCTTC; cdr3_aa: CASSLGTGRSERGGYTF
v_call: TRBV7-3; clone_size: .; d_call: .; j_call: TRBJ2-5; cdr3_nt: TGTGCCAGCAGCTCTACCGGGCCCCGAGAGACCCAGTACTTC; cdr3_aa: CASSSTGPRETQYF
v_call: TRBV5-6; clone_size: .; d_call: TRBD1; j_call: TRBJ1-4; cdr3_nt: TGTGCCAGCAGCTCCGGGACAGGGCGCGAAAAACTGTTTTTT; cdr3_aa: CASSSGTGREKLFF
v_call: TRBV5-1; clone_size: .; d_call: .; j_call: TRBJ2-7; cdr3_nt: TGCGCCAGCAGCTTGGCCCTGGTAACAGGCTCCTACGAGCAGTACTTC; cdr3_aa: CASSLALVTGSYEQYF
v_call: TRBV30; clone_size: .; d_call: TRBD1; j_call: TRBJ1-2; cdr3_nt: TGTGCCTCCGCCGGGACAGACGGACATGGCTACACCTTC; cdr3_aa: CASAGTDGHGYTF
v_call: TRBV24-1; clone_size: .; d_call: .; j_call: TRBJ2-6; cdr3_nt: TGTGCCACCAGTCTTGGCGGGGATGGGGCCAACGTCCTGACTTTC; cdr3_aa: CATSLGGDGANVLTF
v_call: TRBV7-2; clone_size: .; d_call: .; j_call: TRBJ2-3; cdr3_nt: TGTGCCAGCAGCTCGACTCAGGGGGGATCGCGGTTTTTT; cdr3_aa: CASSSTQGGSRFF
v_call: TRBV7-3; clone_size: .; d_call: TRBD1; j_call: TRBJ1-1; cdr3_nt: TGTGCCAGCAGCGCTACAGGGGGCGACACTGAAGCTTTCTTT; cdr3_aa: CASSATGGDTEAFF
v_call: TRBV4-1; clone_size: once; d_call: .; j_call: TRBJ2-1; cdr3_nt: TGCGCCAGCAGCCAAGTCCCAAGGCAAGGCGATGAGCAGTTCTTC; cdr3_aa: CASSQVPRQGDEQFF
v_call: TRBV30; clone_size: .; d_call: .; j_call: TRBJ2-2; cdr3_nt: TGTGCCTGGAAGGTCCAAGGCGGGGAGCTGTTTTTT; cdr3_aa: CAWKVQGGELFF
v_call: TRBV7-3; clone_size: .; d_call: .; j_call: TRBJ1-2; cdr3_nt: TGTGCCAGCAGCTTAACGGGGGGATCGGATGGCTACACCTTC; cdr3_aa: CASSLTGGSDGYTF
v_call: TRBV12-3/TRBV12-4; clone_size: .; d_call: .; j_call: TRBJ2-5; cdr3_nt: TGTGCCAGCACCTTGGGGGGCGGTGAGACCCAGTACTTC; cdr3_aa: CASTLGGGETQYF
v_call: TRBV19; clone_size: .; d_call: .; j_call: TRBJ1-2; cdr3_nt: TGTGCCAGTAACCACCGCCCGTATGGCTACACCTTC; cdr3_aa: CASNHRPYGYTF
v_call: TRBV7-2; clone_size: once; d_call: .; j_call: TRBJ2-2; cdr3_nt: TGTGCCAGCAGCCCCGACAGCCAGATGAGCACCGGGGAGCTGTTTTTT; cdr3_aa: CASSPDSQMSTGELFF
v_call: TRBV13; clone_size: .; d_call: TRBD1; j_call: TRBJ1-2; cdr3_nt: TGTGCCAGCAGCTTAGGGAGACAGGGGGCGGTCGACTATGGCTACACCTTC; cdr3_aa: CASSLGRQGAVDYGYTF
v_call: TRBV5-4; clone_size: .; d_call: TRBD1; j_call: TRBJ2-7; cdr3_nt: TGTGCCAGCAGCTGGGGGACAGAGACCTACGAGCAGTACTTC; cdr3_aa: CASSWGTETYEQYF
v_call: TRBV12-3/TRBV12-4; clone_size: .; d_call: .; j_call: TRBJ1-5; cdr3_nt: TGTGCCAGCAGTTTAAGGGGTCAGCCCCAGCATTTT; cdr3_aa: CASSLRGQPQHF
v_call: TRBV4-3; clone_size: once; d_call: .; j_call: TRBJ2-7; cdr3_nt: TGCGCCAGCAGCCAAAGGACAGAGAGCTACGAGCAGTACTTC; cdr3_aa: CASSQRTESYEQYF
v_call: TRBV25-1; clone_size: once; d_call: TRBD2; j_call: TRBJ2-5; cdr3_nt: TGTGCCAGCAGTGAGGGGAGCGGGGCCAGGGTGGAGACCCAGTACTTC; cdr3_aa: CASSEGSGARVETQYF
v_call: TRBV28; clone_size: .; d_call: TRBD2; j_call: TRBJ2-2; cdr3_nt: TGTGCCAGCAGTTCCGGGACTAGCACGTCCGGGGAGCTGTTTTTT; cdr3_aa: CASSSGTSTSGELFF
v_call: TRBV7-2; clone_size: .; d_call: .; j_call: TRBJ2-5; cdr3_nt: TGTGCCAGCAGCTTGGACCCAAGCGGTCAAGAGACCCAGTACTTC; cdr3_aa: CASSLDPSGQETQYF
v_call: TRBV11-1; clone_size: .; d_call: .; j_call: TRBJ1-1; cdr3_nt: TGTGCCAGCAGCTTAGGGGTGGGGGTAAGTGAAGCTTTCTTT; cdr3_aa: CASSLGVGVSEAFF
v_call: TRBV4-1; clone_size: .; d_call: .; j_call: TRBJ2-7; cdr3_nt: TGCGCCAGCAGCCAAGAGAGTCGGGGGATCCACGAGCAGTACTTC; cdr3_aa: CASSQESRGIHEQYF
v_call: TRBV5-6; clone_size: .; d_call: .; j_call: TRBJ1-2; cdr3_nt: TGTGCCAGCAGCTTGGCGGTCAGAATTAACTATGGCTACACCTTC; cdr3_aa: CASSLAVRINYGYTF
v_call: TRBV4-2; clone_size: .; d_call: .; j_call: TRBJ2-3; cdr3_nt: TGTGCCAGCAGCCAAGATCTCGAGGGGGGCGTAAATACGCAGTATTTT; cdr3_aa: CASSQDLEGGVNTQYF
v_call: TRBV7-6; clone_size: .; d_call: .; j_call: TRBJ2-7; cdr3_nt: TGTGCCAGCAGCTTAGCTACGGGGTTGGGCGAGCAGTACTTC; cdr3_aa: CASSLATGLGEQYF
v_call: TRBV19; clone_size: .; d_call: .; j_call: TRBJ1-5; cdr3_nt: TGTGCCAGTAGCCTCCCAGGATATCAGCCCCAGCATTTT; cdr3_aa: CASSLPGYQPQHF
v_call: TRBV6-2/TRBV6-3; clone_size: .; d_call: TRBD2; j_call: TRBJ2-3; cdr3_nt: TGTGCCAGCAGTTACTCTACTAGCGGGGATTCAGATACGCAGTATTTT; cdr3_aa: CASSYSTSGDSDTQYF
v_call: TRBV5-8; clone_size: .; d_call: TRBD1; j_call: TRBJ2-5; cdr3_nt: TGTGCCAGCAGCCCGGGACAGGGTCGGGAGACCCAGTACTTC; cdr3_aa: CASSPGQGRETQYF
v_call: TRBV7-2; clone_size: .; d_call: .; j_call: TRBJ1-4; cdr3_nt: TGTGCCAGCAGCCATAGGGAGGGAGAGAAGGAAAAACTGTTTTTT; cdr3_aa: CASSHREGEKEKLFF
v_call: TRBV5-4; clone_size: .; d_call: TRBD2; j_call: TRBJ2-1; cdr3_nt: TGTGCCAGCAGCCCGGGACTAGATTCTGAGAATGAGCAGTTCTTC; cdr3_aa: CASSPGLDSENEQFF
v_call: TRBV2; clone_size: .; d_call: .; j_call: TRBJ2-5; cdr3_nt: TGTGCCAGATCTACCGCGGGAGAGACCCAGTACTTC; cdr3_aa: CARSTAGETQYF
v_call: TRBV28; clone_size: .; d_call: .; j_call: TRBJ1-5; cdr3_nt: TGTGCCAGCAGCTCTGGGGGGAGCAATCAGCCCCAGCATTTT; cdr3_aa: CASSSGGSNQPQHF